The TCR beta chain under discussion was sequenced for a study of shared T cell receptors in the human thymus. Clones were read by immunoSEQ multiplex PCR, and TCRdb kept only the in-frame ones, dropping some. The sample includes 720,000 or so clones, roughly 88% seen only once; the top ten take over 0.008%. Germline V gene data show CDR1 as MNHEY and CDR2 as SMNVEV (reference sequence). The length of the CDR3 is 13 residues. The V gene lost 5 bases and the J gene lost 6 bases, with 13 bases spanning the gap. These data are also associated with another study on human thymus T cells. Per that paper: Healthy Finnish infants undergoing corrective surgery for congenital heart defects were the donors. The source of the thymus tissue was resections taken during corrective heart surgery.

This TCR derives from a girl in the first two years of life with a congenital heart defect. The sequenced material came from thymocytes. The V gene is TRBV27, the J gene TRBJ1-2; TRBD1 is a possible D gene (6 bases). The CDR3 bases are TGTGCCAGCAGTCCACTCAGGGGTAATGGCTACACCTTC. Encoded protein: CASSPLRGNGYTF.